The 8 T cell receptor beta chains reported below all come from one sample, sequenced in a study of tissue T cells after allogeneic stem cell transplantation. Sequencing was performed with immunoSEQ multiplex PCR; in TCRdb, only in-frame clones are kept and a portion is missing. Of 960 or so clones in the sample, 91% were seen once. Here the sequenced sample was spleen tissue, taken at autopsy. The receptor source for this set is a male patient over 55 with steroid-refractory graft-versus-host disease after an allogeneic stem cell transplant. Part of the T cell pool may stem from the graft donor.

The CDR3 DNA is TGTGCCAGCAGTTTATGGGGTGCAACTAATGAAAAACTGTTTTTT. Its translation: CASSLWGATNEKLFF. The chain couples TRBV27 to TRBJ1-4, with no clear D. Trimming left V 1 base short and J 0 bases short, with 6 bases between. The CDR3 has 15 residues. Germline CDR1 MNHEY, CDR2 SMNVEV (reference sequence).

This sequence joins TRBV6-4 and TRBJ2-2; no firm D call. Trimming cost V 2 bases and J 3 bases, with 4 bases left between them. Germline-derived CDR1 and CDR2 are MRHNA and SNTAGT. The CDR3 runs to 13 residues. The CDR3 DNA reads TGTGCCAGCAGTGACAGGGACACCGGGGAGCTGTTTTTT. It yields the protein CASSDRDTGELFF.

This chain uses TRBV6-5 with TRBJ2-6; 7 positions match TRBD1. V lost 8 bases to trimming and J lost 0 bases; unmatched junction nucleotides: 4. Per germline, CDR1 MNHEY and CDR2 SVGAGI. The CDR3 has 15 amino acids. The DNA for the CDR3 is TGTGCCAGCGGACAGGACCTCTCTGGGGCCAACGTCCTGACTTTC. Its translation is CASGQDLSGANVLTF.

The V call is TRBV2, the J call TRBJ1-1; no definite D call. The CDR3 contains 14 residues. Germline V CDR1 and CDR2: SNHLY, FYNNEI. Between the trimmed V and J ends, which lost 1 base and 11 bases, there was a span of 17 bases. CDR3 nucleotides: TGTGCCAGCAGTGAAGAAGGCGCACACCTGGGCGCTTTCTTT. Translated, it gives CASSEEGAHLGAFF.

The J gene is TRBJ1-2, the V gene TRBV5-6; D call uncertain. The CDR3 runs 12 residues. Germline V lookup: CDR1 SGHDT, CDR2 YYEEEE. V was clipped by 0 bases and J by 6 bases, with 6 bases between them. CDR3 protein: CASSLDGHGYTF. CDR3 DNA: TGTGCCAGCAGCTTGGACGGGCATGGCTACACCTTC. Based on the CDR3 plus reference TRBV5-6 and TRBJ1-2, the full variable domain is DAGVTQSPTHLIKTRGQQVTLRCSPKSGHDTVSWYQQALGQGPQFIFQYYEEEERQRGNFPDRFSGHQFPNYSSELNVNALLLGDSALYLCASSLDGHGYTFGSGTRLTVV.

The chain recombines TRBV4-1 with TRBJ2-3; D possibly matches TRBD1 or TRBD2 (5 bases each). Germline loops: CDR1 MGHRA, CDR2 YSYEKL. Trimming pared 0 bases from V and 6 bases from J, leaving 25 bases between. The CDR3 has 19 residues. The DNA of the CDR3 is TGCGCCAGCAGCCAAGATCCAGAGGGACCGACTCCGAATGTGGATACGCAGTATTTT. This codes for CASSQDPEGPTPNVDTQYF.

The chain recombines TRBV28 with TRBJ1-1; possible D gene TRBD1, 6 bases. The CDR3 contains 14 residues. Germline V gene data show CDR1 as MDHEN and CDR2 as SYDVKM. Trimming pared 4 bases from V and 1 base from J, leaving 10 bases between. The CDR3 nucleotides read TGTGCCAGCAGTTGGGGGGGCGGGAACACTGAAGCTTTCTTT. It yields the protein CASSWGGGNTEAFF.

The genes are TRBV7-6 and TRBJ2-7; D perhaps matches TRBD2 (5 bases). Trimming cost V 1 base and J 0 bases, with 10 bases left between them. The CDR3 runs to 15 residues. From germline, CDR1 is SGHVS and CDR2 FNYEAQ. The CDR3 DNA is TGTGCCAGCAGCTTAGGAGCCCGGGGCTCCTACGAGCAGTACTTC. Translated, it gives CASSLGARGSYEQYF.